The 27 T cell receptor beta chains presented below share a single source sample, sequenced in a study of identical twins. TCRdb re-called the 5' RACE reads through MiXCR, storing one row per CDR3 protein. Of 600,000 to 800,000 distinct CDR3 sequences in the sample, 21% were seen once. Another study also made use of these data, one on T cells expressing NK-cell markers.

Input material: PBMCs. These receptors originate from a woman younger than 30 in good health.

CDR3 amino acids: CASSVSGGAGDTQYF. CDR3 in DNA: TGTGCCAGCAGCGTTAGCGGGGGGGCTGGCGATACGCAGTATTTT. The V call is TRBV7-9, the J call TRBJ2-3, with 11 nucleotides matching TRBD2. The germline CDR1 and CDR2 sequences are SEHNR and FQNEAQ (reference sequence). The CDR3 totals 15 residues. The trim removed 5 bases at V and 6 bases at J, leaving 7 bases unmatched.

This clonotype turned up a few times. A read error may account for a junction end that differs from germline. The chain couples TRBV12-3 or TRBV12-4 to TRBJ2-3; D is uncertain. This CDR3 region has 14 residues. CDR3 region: CASSLALGYDTQYF. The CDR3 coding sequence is TGTGCCAGCAGCTTAGCCCTCGGATATGATACGCAGTATTTT.

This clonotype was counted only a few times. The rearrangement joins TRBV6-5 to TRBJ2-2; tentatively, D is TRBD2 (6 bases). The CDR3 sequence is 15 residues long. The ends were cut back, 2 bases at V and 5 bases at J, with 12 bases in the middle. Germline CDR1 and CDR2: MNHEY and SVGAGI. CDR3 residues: CASSYPSGGTGELFF. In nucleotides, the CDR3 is TGTGCCAGCAGTTACCCTAGTGGGGGGACCGGGGAGCTGTTTTTT.

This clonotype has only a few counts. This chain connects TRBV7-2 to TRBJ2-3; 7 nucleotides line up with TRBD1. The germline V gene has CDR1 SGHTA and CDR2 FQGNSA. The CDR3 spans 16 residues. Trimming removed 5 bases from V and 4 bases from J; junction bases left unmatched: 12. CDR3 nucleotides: TGTGCCAGCAGCCCGCCGAGGGGGCTTCGGGCAGATACGCAGTATTTT. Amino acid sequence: CASSPPRGLRADTQYF.

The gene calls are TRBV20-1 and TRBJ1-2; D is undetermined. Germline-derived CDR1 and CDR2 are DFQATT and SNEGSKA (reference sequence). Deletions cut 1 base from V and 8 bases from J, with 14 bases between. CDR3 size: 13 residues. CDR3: CSARGPLLSGYTF. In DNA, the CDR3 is TGCAGTGCTAGAGGCCCTCTTCTCTCGGGCTACACCTTC.

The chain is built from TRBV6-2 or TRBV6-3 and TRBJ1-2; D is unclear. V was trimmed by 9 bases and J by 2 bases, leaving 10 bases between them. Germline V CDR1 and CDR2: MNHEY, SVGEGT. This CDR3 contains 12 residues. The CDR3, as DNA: TGTGCCAGTGCTGGAGGAAACTATGGCTACACCTTC. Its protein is CASAGGNYGYTF.

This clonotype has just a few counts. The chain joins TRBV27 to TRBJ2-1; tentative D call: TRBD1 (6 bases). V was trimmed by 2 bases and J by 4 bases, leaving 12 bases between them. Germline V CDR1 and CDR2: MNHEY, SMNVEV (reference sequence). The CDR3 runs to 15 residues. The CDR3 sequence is CASSLRGHLYNEQFF. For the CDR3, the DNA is TGTGCCAGCAGTTTAAGGGGACACCTTTACAATGAGCAGTTCTTC.

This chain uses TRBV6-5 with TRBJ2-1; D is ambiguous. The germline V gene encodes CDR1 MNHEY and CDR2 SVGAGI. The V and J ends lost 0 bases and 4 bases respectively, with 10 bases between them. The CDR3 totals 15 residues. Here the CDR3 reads CASSYSLTVYNEQFF. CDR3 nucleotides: TGTGCCAGCAGTTACTCGCTAACAGTTTACAATGAGCAGTTCTTC.

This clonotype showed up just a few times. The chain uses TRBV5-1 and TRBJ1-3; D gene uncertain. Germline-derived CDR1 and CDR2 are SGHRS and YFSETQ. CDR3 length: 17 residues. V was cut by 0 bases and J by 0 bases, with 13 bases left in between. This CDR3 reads CASSLAGTVHSGNTIYF. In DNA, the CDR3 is TGCGCCAGCAGCTTGGCGGGAACGGTCCACTCTGGAAACACCATATATTTT.

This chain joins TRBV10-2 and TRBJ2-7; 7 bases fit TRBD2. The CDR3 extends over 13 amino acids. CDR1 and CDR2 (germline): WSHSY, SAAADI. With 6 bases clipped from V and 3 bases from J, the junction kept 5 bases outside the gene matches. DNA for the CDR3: TGCGCCAGCAGATCTAGCGGAAACTACGAGCAGTACTTC. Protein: CASRSSGNYEQYF.

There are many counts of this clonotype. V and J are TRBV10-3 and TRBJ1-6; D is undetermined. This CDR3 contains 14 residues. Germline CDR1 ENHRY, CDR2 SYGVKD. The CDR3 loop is CAHSPGRYNSPLHF. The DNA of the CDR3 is TGTGCACACAGTCCAGGACGATATAATTCACCCCTCCACTTT.

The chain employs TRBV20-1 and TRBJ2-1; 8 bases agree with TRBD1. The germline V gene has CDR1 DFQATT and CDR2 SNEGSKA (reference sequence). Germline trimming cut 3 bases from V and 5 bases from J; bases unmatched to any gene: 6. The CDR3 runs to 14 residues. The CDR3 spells CSASRQGQDNEQFF. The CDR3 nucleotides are TGCAGTGCTAGTCGACAGGGGCAGGACAATGAGCAGTTCTTC.

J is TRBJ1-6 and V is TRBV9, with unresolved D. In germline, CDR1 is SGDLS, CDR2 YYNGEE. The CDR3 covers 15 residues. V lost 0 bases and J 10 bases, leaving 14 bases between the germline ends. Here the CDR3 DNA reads TGTGCCAGCAGCGTAGAAGAAGGTGCCTGGTCACCCCTCCACTTT. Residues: CASSVEEGAWSPLHF.

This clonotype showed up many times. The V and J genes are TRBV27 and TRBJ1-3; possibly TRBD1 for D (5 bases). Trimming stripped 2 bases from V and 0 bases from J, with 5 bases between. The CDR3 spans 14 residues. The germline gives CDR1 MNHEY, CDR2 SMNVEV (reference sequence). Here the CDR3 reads CASSLRGSGNTIYF. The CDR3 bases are TGTGCCAGCAGTTTAAGGGGCTCTGGAAACACCATATATTTT.

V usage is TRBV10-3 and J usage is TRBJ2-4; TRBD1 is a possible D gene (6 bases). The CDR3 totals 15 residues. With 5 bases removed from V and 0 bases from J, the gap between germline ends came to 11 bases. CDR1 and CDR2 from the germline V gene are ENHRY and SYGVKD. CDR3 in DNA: TGTGCCATCAGTCCCGGGACACTAGCCAAAAACATTCAGTACTTC. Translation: CAISPGTLAKNIQYF.

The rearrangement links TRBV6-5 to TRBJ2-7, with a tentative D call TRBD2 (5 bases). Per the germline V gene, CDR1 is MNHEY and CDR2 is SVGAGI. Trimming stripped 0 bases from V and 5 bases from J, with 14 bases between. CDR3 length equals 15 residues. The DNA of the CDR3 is TGTGCCAGCAGTTACTCGAGAGGGCTTCTAGACGAGCAGTACTTC. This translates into CASSYSRGLLDEQYF.

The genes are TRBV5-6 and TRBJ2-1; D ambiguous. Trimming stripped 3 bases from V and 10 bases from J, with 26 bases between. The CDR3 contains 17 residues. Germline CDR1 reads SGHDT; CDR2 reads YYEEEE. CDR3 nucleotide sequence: TGTGCCAGCAGCTATGGGCCAGTGAGGAGTAGTGTTCGAGAGCAGTTCTTC. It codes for CASSYGPVRSSVREQFF.

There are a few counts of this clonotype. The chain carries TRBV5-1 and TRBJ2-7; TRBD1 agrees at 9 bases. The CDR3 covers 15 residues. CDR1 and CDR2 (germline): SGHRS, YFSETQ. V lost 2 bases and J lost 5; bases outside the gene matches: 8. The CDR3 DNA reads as TGCGCCAGCAGCTTTCGGGACAGGGTGTCCGACGAGCAGTACTTC. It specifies CASSFRDRVSDEQYF.

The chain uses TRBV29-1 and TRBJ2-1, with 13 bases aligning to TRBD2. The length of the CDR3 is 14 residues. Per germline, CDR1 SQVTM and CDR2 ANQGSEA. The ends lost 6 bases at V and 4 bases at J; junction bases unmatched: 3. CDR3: CSVRGLAGYNEQFF. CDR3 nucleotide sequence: TGCAGCGTGCGGGGACTAGCGGGGTACAATGAGCAGTTCTTC.

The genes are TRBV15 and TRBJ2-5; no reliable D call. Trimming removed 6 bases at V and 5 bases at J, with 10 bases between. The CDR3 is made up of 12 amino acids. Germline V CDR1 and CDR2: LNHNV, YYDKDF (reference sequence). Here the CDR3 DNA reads TGTGCCACCAGTCCCTCCGGGGAGACCCAGTACTTC. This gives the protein CATSPSGETQYF.

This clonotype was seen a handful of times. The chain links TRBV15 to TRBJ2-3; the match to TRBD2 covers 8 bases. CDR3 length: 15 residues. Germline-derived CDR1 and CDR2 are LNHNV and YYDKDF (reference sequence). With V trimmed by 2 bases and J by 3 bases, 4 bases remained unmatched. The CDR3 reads CATSRYSGATDTQYF. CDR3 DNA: TGTGCCACCAGCAGATATAGCGGGGCTACAGATACGCAGTATTTT.

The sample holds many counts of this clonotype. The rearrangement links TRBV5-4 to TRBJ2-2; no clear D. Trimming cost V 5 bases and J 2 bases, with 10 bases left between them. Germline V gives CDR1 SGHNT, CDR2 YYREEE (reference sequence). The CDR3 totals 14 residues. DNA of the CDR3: TGTGCCAGCAGTTTCGGTGGTAACACCGGGGAGCTGTTTTTT. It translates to CASSFGGNTGELFF. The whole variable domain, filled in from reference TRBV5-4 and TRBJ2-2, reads ETGVTQSPTHLIKTRGQQVTLRCSSQSGHNTVSWYQQALGQGPQFIFQYYREEENGRGNFPPRFSGLQFPNYSSELNVNALELDDSALYLCASSFGGNTGELFFGEGSRLTVL.

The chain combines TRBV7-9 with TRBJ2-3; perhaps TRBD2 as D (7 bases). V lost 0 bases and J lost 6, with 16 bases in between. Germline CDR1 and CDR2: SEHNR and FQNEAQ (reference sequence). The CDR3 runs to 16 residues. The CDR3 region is CASSLAVGGARDTQYF. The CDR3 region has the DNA TGTGCCAGCAGCTTAGCAGTGGGGGGGGCGAGGGATACGCAGTATTTT.

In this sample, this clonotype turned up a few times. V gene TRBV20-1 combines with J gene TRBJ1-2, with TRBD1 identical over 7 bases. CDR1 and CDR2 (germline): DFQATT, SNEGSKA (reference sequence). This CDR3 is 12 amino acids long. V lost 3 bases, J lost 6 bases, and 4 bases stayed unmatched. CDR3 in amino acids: CSARTGSHGYTF. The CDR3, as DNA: TGCAGTGCTAGGACAGGGTCACATGGCTACACCTTC.

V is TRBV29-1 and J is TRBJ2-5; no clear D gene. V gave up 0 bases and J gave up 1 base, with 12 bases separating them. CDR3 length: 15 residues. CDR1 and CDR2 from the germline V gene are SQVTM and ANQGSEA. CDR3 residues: CSVEDPGVTQETQYF. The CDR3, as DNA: TGCAGCGTTGAAGATCCGGGCGTGACCCAAGAGACCCAGTACTTC.

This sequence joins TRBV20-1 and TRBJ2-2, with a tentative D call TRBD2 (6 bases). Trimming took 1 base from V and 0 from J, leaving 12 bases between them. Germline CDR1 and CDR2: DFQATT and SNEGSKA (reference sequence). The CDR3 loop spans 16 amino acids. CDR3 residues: CSARVRLASNTGELFF. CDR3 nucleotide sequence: TGCAGTGCTAGAGTCCGGCTAGCGTCGAACACCGGGGAGCTGTTTTTT.

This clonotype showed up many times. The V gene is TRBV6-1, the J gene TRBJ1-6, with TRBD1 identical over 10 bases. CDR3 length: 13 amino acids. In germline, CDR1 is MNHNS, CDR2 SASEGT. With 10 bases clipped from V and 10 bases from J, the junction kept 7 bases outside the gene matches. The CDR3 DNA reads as TGTGCCACACGGGGACAGGGGAGATCACCCCTCCACTTT. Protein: CATRGQGRSPLHF.